This is a list of T cell receptor beta chains from one sample in a study of shared clonotypes between healthy human individuals. Measured with immunoSEQ multiplex PCR; TCRdb has only the in-frame clones, and not every one. The table records about 470,000 clones, about 85% of them present only once. Sample: PBMCs. The receptor set was obtained from a woman between 40 and 55 years old in good health. Some clones in this sample may be carry-over from other donors' samples. Each CDR3 is given without its conserved first and last residue. D genes are given only for firm matches.

d_call: -
v_call: TRBV4-2
j_call: TRBJ2-5
cdr3_aa: ASSQGHGTKETQY

d_call: -
v_call: TRBV5-1
j_call: TRBJ2-7
cdr3_aa: ASSLQGPGYEQY

d_call: TRBD2
v_call: TRBV27
j_call: TRBJ2-7
cdr3_aa: ASSYGTSGRGQY

d_call: -
v_call: TRBV5-1
j_call: TRBJ1-5
cdr3_aa: ASSLGQNQPQH

d_call: -
v_call: TRBV9
j_call: TRBJ2-5
cdr3_aa: ASSPEGQPNKETQY

d_call: -
v_call: TRBV5-4
j_call: TRBJ2-7
cdr3_aa: ASGKRFEASYEQY

d_call: -
v_call: TRBV28
j_call: TRBJ2-1
cdr3_aa: ATVDGTSNREQF

d_call: -
v_call: TRBV7-3
j_call: TRBJ2-1
cdr3_aa: ASSLERVNEQF

d_call: -
v_call: TRBV5-8
j_call: TRBJ1-1
cdr3_aa: ASSLWQPNTEAF

d_call: TRBD2
v_call: TRBV2
j_call: TRBJ2-5
cdr3_aa: ASSPSGRKGETQY

d_call: -
v_call: TRBV30
j_call: TRBJ1-1
cdr3_aa: AWSSRKASWHTEAF

d_call: -
v_call: TRBV6-4
j_call: TRBJ1-5
cdr3_aa: ASSVTSVQPQH

d_call: -
v_call: TRBV6-6
j_call: TRBJ1-1
cdr3_aa: ASSRTENTEAF

d_call: -
v_call: TRBV7-6
j_call: TRBJ2-7
cdr3_aa: ASSLASSYEQY

d_call: -
v_call: TRBV9
j_call: TRBJ2-3
cdr3_aa: ASSVVPTPVSGTDTQY

d_call: -
v_call: TRBV28
j_call: TRBJ2-1
cdr3_aa: ASRGQSYNEQF

d_call: TRBD2
v_call: TRBV28
j_call: TRBJ2-6
cdr3_aa: ASSAPGLAGFSGANVLT

d_call: -
v_call: TRBV27
j_call: TRBJ1-1
cdr3_aa: ASSFLMNTEAF

d_call: -
v_call: TRBV15
j_call: TRBJ1-4
cdr3_aa: ATSSYSGPGEKLF

d_call: -
v_call: TRBV6-4
j_call: TRBJ2-6
cdr3_aa: ASSDTSGANVLT

d_call: TRBD1
v_call: TRBV25-1
j_call: TRBJ2-3
cdr3_aa: ASSEYRGLVDTQY

d_call: -
v_call: TRBV7-9
j_call: -
cdr3_aa: ASTGASSYEQY

d_call: -
v_call: TRBV4-1
j_call: TRBJ1-1
cdr3_aa: ASSHPPGQFNTEAF

d_call: -
v_call: TRBV6-1
j_call: TRBJ1-6
cdr3_aa: ASSEAWGNSPLH

d_call: -
v_call: TRBV7-2
j_call: -
cdr3_aa: ASSFSSQSSYEQY

d_call: TRBD2
v_call: TRBV28
j_call: TRBJ2-1
cdr3_aa: ASSFAGLAGNSYNEQF

d_call: TRBD1
v_call: TRBV28
j_call: TRBJ2-2
cdr3_aa: ASSQDRSSGELF

d_call: -
v_call: TRBV2
j_call: TRBJ1-5
cdr3_aa: ATGVYQPQH

d_call: -
v_call: TRBV2
j_call: TRBJ2-7
cdr3_aa: ASRSDSYEQY

d_call: TRBD2
v_call: TRBV4-3
j_call: TRBJ2-1
cdr3_aa: ASSQGTSGLYNEQF

d_call: -
v_call: TRBV7-9
j_call: TRBJ1-3
cdr3_aa: ASSIGQNLAGNTIY

d_call: TRBD2
v_call: TRBV7-2
j_call: TRBJ2-1
cdr3_aa: ASSPQRETVYNEQF

d_call: TRBD2
v_call: TRBV7-9
j_call: TRBJ2-7
cdr3_aa: ASSSGTTYEQY

d_call: TRBD2
v_call: TRBV11-3
j_call: TRBJ2-1
cdr3_aa: ASSPRTSEQYNEQF

d_call: -
v_call: TRBV14
j_call: TRBJ1-2
cdr3_aa: ASSQERYGGNYGYT

d_call: TRBD1
v_call: TRBV18
j_call: TRBJ1-4
cdr3_aa: ASSPTGEREKLF

d_call: TRBD2
v_call: TRBV7-9
j_call: TRBJ2-1
cdr3_aa: ASSLASGRYLEQF

d_call: -
v_call: TRBV27
j_call: TRBJ2-7
cdr3_aa: ASSYPSGEQY

d_call: -
v_call: TRBV7-9
j_call: TRBJ2-7
cdr3_aa: ASSLRGDGYEQY

d_call: TRBD1
v_call: TRBV28
j_call: TRBJ1-1
cdr3_aa: ASSKTGGNTEAF

d_call: -
v_call: TRBV7-6
j_call: TRBJ2-1
cdr3_aa: ASSRTTYNEQF

d_call: -
v_call: TRBV9
j_call: TRBJ2-7
cdr3_aa: ASSPRTEDISYEQY

d_call: -
v_call: TRBV18
j_call: TRBJ2-7
cdr3_aa: ASSPQGFSYEQY

d_call: -
v_call: TRBV18
j_call: TRBJ2-2
cdr3_aa: ASSPSGHPSTGELF

d_call: -
v_call: TRBV5-1
j_call: TRBJ2-3
cdr3_aa: ASSPTGGRTDTQY

d_call: TRBD2
v_call: TRBV7-9
j_call: TRBJ2-7
cdr3_aa: ASSSRSVAGGYEQY

d_call: TRBD2
v_call: TRBV5-1
j_call: TRBJ2-1
cdr3_aa: ASSLGAGAGNEQF

d_call: -
v_call: TRBV6-1
j_call: TRBJ1-1
cdr3_aa: ASSGLLRKNTEAF

d_call: TRBD1
v_call: TRBV18
j_call: TRBJ2-7
cdr3_aa: ATSGTGEPHSSYEQY

d_call: TRBD1
v_call: TRBV6-1
j_call: TRBJ2-7
cdr3_aa: ASSEDRDRFYEQY

d_call: -
v_call: TRBV12-5
j_call: TRBJ2-3
cdr3_aa: ASGLDSGTGADTQY

d_call: -
v_call: TRBV6-6
j_call: TRBJ1-1
cdr3_aa: ASSPGHSLEAF

d_call: -
v_call: TRBV7-9
j_call: TRBJ2-1
cdr3_aa: ASSRSLPGRAYNEQF